Listed here is a single TCR beta chain. The data belong to a study of blood T cell repertoires in COVID-19. For the study at large: Researchers got acute and convalescent COVID-19 samples from the United States, Italy and Spain.

Source study methods: The assay estimated nucleated cells by amplifying reference gene primers. Produced via immunoSEQ multiplex PCR; TCRdb's table is partial and in-frame only. V and J calls plus clone size are reproduced from that table; the DNA served to infer D and trimming. Here the sample spans 90,000 to 130,000 clones, nearly 80% being singletons. The ends were cut back, 0 bases at V and 4 bases at J, with 7 bases in the middle. From germline, CDR1 is SGHRS and CDR2 YFSETQ. The length of the CDR3 is 13 residues. The clonotype was recovered from an elderly woman with active or convalescent COVID-19. The sequenced material came from peripheral blood. The J gene is TRBJ1-1, the V gene TRBV5-1; D unresolved. CDR3 amino acids: CASSLAGSTEAFF. The CDR3, as DNA: TGCGCCAGCAGCTTGGCCGGGAGCACTGAAGCTTTCTTT.